The 20 T cell receptor beta chains listed next were all sequenced from one sample in a study of blood T cell repertoires in COVID-19. Assay used: immunoSEQ multiplex PCR; TCRdb lists only in-frame clones, some missing. The sample carries about 210,000 clones, about 88% recorded once. The sequencing input was peripheral blood. Receptors were obtained from a man aged 65 to 79 with acute or convalescent COVID-19.

The J gene is TRBJ1-2, the V gene TRBV2; D is unresolved. Germline lookup yields CDR1 SNHLY and CDR2 FYNNEI. This CDR3 spans 13 amino acids. V was clipped by 2 bases and J by 7 bases, with 11 bases between them. The CDR3 here is CASSESGPGGYTF. The CDR3 DNA reads TGTGCCAGCAGTGAAAGCGGACCGGGTGGCTACACCTTC.

V is TRBV9 and J is TRBJ1-5; 7 bases map to TRBD1. After removal of 4 bases from V and 4 bases from J, the junction contained 5 bases not matched to a gene. Germline-derived CDR1 and CDR2 are SGDLS and YYNGEE. The CDR3 consists of 14 residues. The CDR3 here is CASSIRDSNQPQHF. The CDR3, as DNA: TGTGCCAGCAGCATACGGGACAGTAATCAGCCCCAGCATTTT. Full variable domain (remainder filled in from reference TRBV9 and TRBJ1-5): DSGVTQTPKHLITATGQRVTLRCSPRSGDLSVYWYQQSLDQGLQFLIQYYNGEERAKGNILERFSAQQFPDLHSELNLSSLELGDSALYFCASSIRDSNQPQHFGDGTRLSIL.

The chain uses TRBV3-1 (or the pseudogene TRBV3-2) and TRBJ1-2; 9 bases line up with TRBD1. The CDR3 contains 17 residues. V was pared by 5 bases and J by 0 bases, with 10 bases of the junction left unmatched. Germline lookup yields CDR1 LGHDT and CDR2 YNNKEL (reference sequence). CDR3 amino acids: CASSARGTGRANYGYTF. The DNA for the CDR3 is TGTGCCAGCAGCGCAAGGGGGACAGGGCGAGCTAACTATGGCTACACCTTC.

The chain recombines TRBV7-2 with TRBJ2-3; 10 positions agree with TRBD2. Germline assignment: CDR1 SGHTA and CDR2 FQGNSA. The CDR3 contains 16 residues. The junction had 10 bases not matched to a gene; V was cut back by 6 bases and J by 4 bases. The CDR3 region has the DNA TGTGCCAGCAGGCAAACCCTAGCGGGAGCCGCAGATACGCAGTATTTT. Its protein product is CASRQTLAGAADTQYF. Based on the CDR3 plus reference TRBV7-2 and TRBJ2-3, the full variable domain is GAGVSQSPSNKVTEKGKDVELRCDPISGHTALYWYRQSLGQGLEFLIYFQGNSAPDKSGLPSDRFSAERTGGSVSTLTIQRTQQEDSAVYLCASRQTLAGAADTQYFGPGTRLTVL.

The chain has TRBV18 and TRBJ1-1, with D maybe TRBD1 (6 bases). The germline gives CDR1 KGHSH, CDR2 LQKENI. The CDR3 runs 15 residues. V lost 3 bases and J 1 base, leaving 12 bases between the germline ends. The CDR3 region has the DNA TGTGCCAGCTCACCGATAAGGGGGGGGAACACTGAAGCTTTCTTT. It codes for CASSPIRGGNTEAFF.

The chain recombines TRBV7-9 with TRBJ2-2, with 13 positions matching TRBD2. CDR3 size: 19 residues. V lost 3 bases and J lost 5; bases outside the gene matches: 12. Germline V lookup: CDR1 SEHNR, CDR2 FQNEAQ (reference sequence). CDR3 nucleotides: TGTGCCAGCAGCTTCCCCAGGACTAGCGGGAGTTCGGAGACCGGGGAGCTGTTTTTT. This gives the protein CASSFPRTSGSSETGELFF. Together with reference TRBV7-9 and TRBJ2-2, the CDR3 gives the full variable domain: DTGVSQNPRHKITKRGQNVTFRCDPISEHNRLYWYRQTLGQGPEFLTYFQNEAQLEKSRLLSDRFSAERPKGSFSTLEIQRTEQGDSAMYLCASSFPRTSGSSETGELFFGEGSRLTVL.

Written as DNA, the CDR3 is TGCGCCACCGGGACAGGGCCCACGTTGTATGGCTACACCTTC. This sequence encodes CATGTGPTLYGYTF. The rearrangement links TRBV5-1 to TRBJ1-2; 9 bases are shared with TRBD1. The CDR3 contains 14 residues. Germline V lookup: CDR1 SGHRS, CDR2 YFSETQ. After removal of 9 bases from V and 5 bases from J, the junction contained 11 bases not matched to a gene.

Written as DNA, the CDR3 is TGTGCCAGCAGTGAACGGGACAGTCTACCCTACGAGCAGTACTTC. This codes for CASSERDSLPYEQYF. V usage is TRBV6-1 and J usage is TRBJ2-7; 7 bases agree with TRBD1. From germline, CDR1 is MNHNS and CDR2 SASEGT. This CDR3 comprises 15 residues. Germline trimming cut 2 bases from V and 2 bases from J; bases unmatched to any gene: 6.

A few counts support this clone. This specimen includes other DNA sequences encoding the same CDR3. This chain joins TRBV5-1 and TRBJ1-1, with D tentatively TRBD1 (5 bases). Germline-derived CDR1 and CDR2 are SGHRS and YFSETQ. V lost 2 bases and J 0 bases, leaving 8 bases between the germline ends. The CDR3 is 14 residues long. CDR3 protein: CASSLEGVNTEAFF. As DNA, the CDR3 is TGCGCCAGCAGCTTAGAAGGGGTGAACACTGAAGCTTTCTTT.

V is TRBV6-5 and J is TRBJ2-7, with 10 bases aligning to TRBD1. The length of the CDR3 is 13 residues. Per the germline V gene, CDR1 is MNHEY and CDR2 is SVGAGI. The V segment lost 7 bases and the J segment 3 bases; nucleotides outside the gene matches: 3. CDR3 sequence: CASMTGGVYEQYF. For the CDR3, the DNA is TGTGCCAGCATGACAGGGGGCGTCTACGAGCAGTACTTC.

This sequence joins TRBV6-5 and TRBJ2-2, with 9 bases identical to TRBD2. There are 15 residues in the CDR3. V was clipped by 7 bases and J by 4 bases; unmatched bases: 7. The V gene's germline CDR1 is MNHEY and CDR2 SVGAGI. The CDR3 is CASMGSGSVTGELFF. CDR3 nucleotide sequence: TGTGCCAGCATGGGTAGCGGGAGTGTCACCGGGGAGCTGTTTTTT.

V gene TRBV10-3 combines with J gene TRBJ1-6, with 7 bases that match TRBD1. Germline V gene data show CDR1 as ENHRY and CDR2 as SYGVKD. The ends lost 0 bases at V and 10 bases at J; junction bases unmatched: 6. The CDR3 is 15 residues long. CDR3 protein: CAISESTQGFSPLHF. As DNA, the CDR3 is TGTGCCATCAGTGAGTCGACACAGGGGTTCTCACCCCTCCACTTT.

The chain recombines TRBV15 with TRBJ1-1; weak D call: TRBD1 (6 bases). Per germline, CDR1 LNHNV and CDR2 YYDKDF (reference sequence). The CDR3 spans 15 residues. V dropped 4 bases and J dropped 2 bases, with 14 bases sitting between them. CDR3 in amino acids: CATSKSGHLNTEAFF. The CDR3 DNA reads as TGTGCCACCAGCAAGTCGGGACACCTAAACACTGAAGCTTTCTTT.

This clone turned up a few times. The chain couples TRBV6-1 to TRBJ2-1; possibly TRBD1 for D (5 bases). This CDR3 contains 13 residues. Trimming removed 2 bases at V and 8 bases at J, with 10 bases between. Germline lookup yields CDR1 MNHNS and CDR2 SASEGT. The CDR3 is CASSEYWGYEQFF. The CDR3 DNA is TGTGCCAGCAGTGAATATTGGGGCTATGAGCAGTTCTTC.

This chain uses TRBV28 with TRBJ2-1; TRBD2 matches at 8 bases. The J segment lost 8 bases and the V segment lost 5 bases, leaving 14 bases of the junction unmatched. The CDR3 extends over 16 amino acids. Germline CDR1 MDHEN, CDR2 SYDVKM. CDR3 in amino acids: CASSPSGSGSGYEQFF. CDR3 DNA: TGTGCCAGCAGTCCGTCAGGGAGCGGGAGCGGCTATGAGCAGTTCTTC.

The CDR3 coding sequence is TGTGCCAGTAGTATCCCCCAGGGGGGACATAATGAAAAACTGTTTTTT. The encoded protein is CASSIPQGGHNEKLFF. The chain carries TRBV19 and TRBJ1-4; 7 positions match TRBD1. Germline V gene data show CDR1 as LNHDA and CDR2 as SQIVND (reference sequence). The CDR3 spans 16 residues. Losses at the gene ends were 3 bases for V and 4 bases for J; bases not matched to a gene: 8.

The chain has TRBV29-1 and TRBJ1-1; TRBD1 aligns across 7 bases. This CDR3 contains 13 residues. Germline V lookup: CDR1 SQVTM, CDR2 ANQGSEA. V was pared by 5 bases and J by 0 bases, with 3 bases of the junction left unmatched. The CDR3, as DNA: TGCAGCGTTACGGGACAGTTGAACACTGAAGCTTTCTTT. This encodes CSVTGQLNTEAFF.

The chain links TRBV19 to TRBJ1-4, with 7 nucleotides matching TRBD1. V trimming: 5 bases; J trimming: 8 bases; junction bases outside the gene matches: 5. The CDR3 runs to 13 residues. Per the germline V gene, CDR1 is LNHDA and CDR2 is SQIVND (reference sequence). The CDR3 here is CASSGTVGEKLFF. In nucleotides, the CDR3 is TGTGCCAGTAGTGGGACAGTAGGGGAAAAACTGTTTTTT.

J is TRBJ2-4 and V is TRBV3-1 (or the pseudogene TRBV3-2); 10 bases agree with TRBD2. Per the germline V gene, CDR1 is LGHDT and CDR2 is YNNKEL (reference sequence). This CDR3 is built from 15 residues. The V segment lost 6 bases and the J segment 7 bases; nucleotides outside the gene matches: 9. CDR3 sequence reads: CASRSGRAPRNIQYF. CDR3 DNA sequence: TGTGCCAGCAGAAGCGGGAGGGCCCCCCGGAACATTCAGTACTTC.

The chain is built from TRBV28 and TRBJ2-2; maybe TRBD1 (5 bases). The CDR3 is 14 amino acids. Germline CDR1 MDHEN, CDR2 SYDVKM. V was clipped by 7 bases and J by 5 bases, with 14 bases between them. The DNA of the CDR3 is TGTGCCAGCAAGGGGCGGTTGGGGACCGGGGAGCTGTTTTTT. Its translation is CASKGRLGTGELFF.